The entry below describes one T cell receptor (beta chain). No antigen is known for it. Trimming cost V 0 bases and J 4 bases; bases outside gene matches: 5. CDR1 SGHDN and CDR2 FVKESK come from the germline V gene. The CDR3 spans 15 residues. Time point indicated: peripheral blood 6 weeks after treatment start. Synthetically made TCR analog templates were put into each PCR as spikes. Assay used: immunoSEQ multiplex PCR; TCRdb lists only in-frame clones, some missing. Found here are some 120,000 clones, approximately 90% of them singletons; the top ten hold about 1.5%. The sample comes from a study of PD-L1 blockade in urothelial cancer. Whole-study context: At 6 weeks and at 3 weeks (second dose) after treatment start, blood was analyzed.

Study-wide results and limits: Better progression-free and overall survival followed lower pretreatment blood clonality.

The sequenced sample was PBMCs, obtained around atezolizumab (anti-PD-L1) treatment. The sequence came from a man aged 55 to 69 with urothelial cancer. This chain links TRBV14 with TRBJ1-2; TRBD1 matches 7 bases. The CDR3 sequence is CASSQDQRTGYGYTF. CDR3 nucleotide sequence: TGTGCCAGCAGCCAAGACCAGAGGACAGGCTATGGCTACACCTTC.